The 17 T cell receptor beta chains below were found in one sample sequenced in a study of CD8 T cells in ankylosing spondylitis. TCRdb called the 5' RACE reads again in MiXCR, with one record for every CDR3 protein. The sample holds around 320,000 distinct CDR3 sequences, less than 25% seen once. Sequenced sample: blood, either unsorted or a sorted T cell fraction (not recorded which). The source of these receptors is a female donor with ankylosing spondylitis or in good health (not recorded which).

This clonotype was observed a handful of times. The chain combines TRBV7-8 with TRBJ2-5, with D perhaps being TRBD1 or TRBD2 (6 bases each). Trimming pared 3 bases from V and 7 bases from J, leaving 12 bases between. Germline CDR1 SGHVS, CDR2 FQNEAQ. The CDR3 runs to 13 residues. The CDR3 spells CASSLHKGGTQYF. In DNA form, the CDR3 reads TGTGCCAGCAGCTTGCATAAGGGGGGGACCCAGTACTTC.

This clonotype was counted at least ten times. V and J are TRBV20-1 and TRBJ2-1, with 9 positions matching TRBD2. After removal of 6 bases from V and 4 bases from J, the junction contained 4 bases not matched to a gene. Germline V CDR1 and CDR2: DFQATT, SNEGSKA (reference sequence). The CDR3 contains 13 residues. The CDR3 is CSAPAGGYNEQFF. In nucleotides, the CDR3 is TGCAGTGCCCCAGCGGGAGGTTACAATGAGCAGTTCTTC.

This clonotype was observed many times. The J gene is TRBJ2-1, the V gene TRBV29-1, with 7 bases aligning to TRBD1. V was pared by 7 bases and J by 12 bases, with 15 bases of the junction left unmatched. Germline CDR1 is SQVTM and CDR2 is ANQGSEA. The CDR3 is 13 amino acids. CDR3 nucleotide sequence: TGCAGCGCCCCCAAGACAGGGCTAAGTGGGCAGTTCTTC. The encoded protein is CSAPKTGLSGQFF.

This clonotype was seen a handful of times. A junction boundary mismatches the germline segment, possibly from a read error. This chain joins TRBV20-1 and TRBJ2-7; D ambiguous. The CDR3 spans 9 residues. Germline V gene sequence: CDR1 DFQATT, CDR2 SNEGSKA (reference sequence). The CDR3 nucleotides read TGCAGTGCCAGGAAGGGATTGCACTTC. It encodes CSARKGLHF.

This sequence joins TRBV4-2 and TRBJ2-3; 8 bases match TRBD1. J was trimmed by 4 bases and V by 3 bases; bases with no gene match: 9. Germline CDR1 reads LGHNA; CDR2 reads YNFKEQ. The CDR3 length is 16 residues. Here the CDR3 DNA reads TGTGCCAGCAGCCACTACGGCGGACAGGGCTCAGATACGCAGTATTTT. It translates to CASSHYGGQGSDTQYF.

This clonotype was found a few times. The chain employs TRBV15 and TRBJ2-1; D uncertain. Germline values: CDR1 LNHNV, CDR2 YYDKDF (reference sequence). The CDR3 has 17 residues. V lost 2 bases, J lost 8 bases, and 22 bases lay in between. In DNA form, the CDR3 reads TGTGCCACCAGCAGACCAAAATTCCGGGTCACTTCCTATGAGCAGTTCTTC. Translating gives CATSRPKFRVTSYEQFF.

This chain links TRBV6-5 with TRBJ1-1; D remains unclear. The germline gives CDR1 MNHEY, CDR2 SVGAGI. V dropped 0 bases and J dropped 3 bases, with 5 bases sitting between them. This CDR3 spans 13 amino acids. The CDR3 bases are TGTGCCAGCAGTTACTCGAGGGACACTGAAGCTTTCTTT. Translated, it gives CASSYSRDTEAFF.

This clonotype was found many times. This chain links TRBV9 with TRBJ2-3; a weak D match, TRBD2 (6 bases). The V gene's germline CDR1 is SGDLS and CDR2 YYNGEE. The length of the CDR3 is 16 residues. V was trimmed by 0 bases and J by 0 bases, leaving 11 bases between them. The CDR3 nucleotides read TGTGCCAGCAGCGTAGTGAGTAGCGGTAGCACAGATACGCAGTATTTT. This gives the protein CASSVVSSGSTDTQYF.

This clonotype was seen a handful of times. The chain carries TRBV6-2 or TRBV6-3 and TRBJ2-3, with D possibly matching TRBD2 (7 bases). The CDR3 is 16 residues long. Germline CDR1 is MNHEY and CDR2 is SVGEGT. V lost 2 bases to trimming and J lost 3 bases, with 15 bases between them. The CDR3 protein is CASSYAGALRTDTQYF. In DNA form, the CDR3 reads TGTGCCAGCAGTTACGCGGGGGCGCTTAGGACAGATACGCAGTATTTT.

The chain joins TRBV7-2 to TRBJ2-3; 7 bases are shared with TRBD2. The CDR3 loop spans 17 amino acids. Per germline, CDR1 SGHTA and CDR2 FQGNSA. J was trimmed by 1 base and V by 8 bases; bases with no gene match: 15. CDR3 residues: CASYVLAGAVGTDTQYF. The DNA for the CDR3 is TGTGCCAGCTACGTGCTGGCGGGAGCAGTGGGCACAGATACGCAGTATTTT. The variable domain in full, completed from reference TRBV7-2 and TRBJ2-3, reads GAGVSQSPSNKVTEKGKDVELRCDPISGHTALYWYRQSLGQGLEFLIYFQGNSAPDKSGLPSDRFSAERTGGSVSTLTIQRTQQEDSAVYLCASYVLAGAVGTDTQYFGPGTRLTVL.

This clonotype was picked up one time. The CDR3 coding sequence is TGTGCCAGCAGCTTAGCGCCGGGACTAGTTTACAATGAGCAGTTCTTC. It codes for CASSLAPGLVYNEQFF. J is TRBJ2-1 and V is TRBV7-2; 8 bases line up with TRBD2. Per the germline V gene, CDR1 is SGHTA and CDR2 is FQGNSA. The CDR3 is 16 amino acids. J gave up 4 bases and V 0 bases, and 5 bases lay outside the gene matches.

The V and J genes are TRBV19 and TRBJ2-1; D is unresolved. Germline values: CDR1 LNHDA, CDR2 SQIVND (reference sequence). The CDR3 loop spans 12 amino acids. Trimming took 8 bases from V and 4 from J, leaving 9 bases between them. In DNA form, the CDR3 reads TGTGCCAGTTCGACACGTTACAATGAGCAGTTCTTC. As protein: CASSTRYNEQFF. The entire variable domain, with the rest obtained from reference TRBV19 and TRBJ2-1, is as follows: DGGITQSPKYLFRKEGQNVTLSCEQNLNHDAMYWYRQDPGQGLRLIYYSQIVNDFQKGDIAEGYSVSREKKESFPLTVTSAQKNPTAFYLCASSTRYNEQFFGPGTRLTVL.

This clonotype was observed a handful of times. The V call is TRBV19, the J call TRBJ2-7; D is undetermined. Germline values: CDR1 LNHDA, CDR2 SQIVND (reference sequence). V was trimmed by 7 bases and J by 5 bases, leaving 15 bases between them. The CDR3 contains 13 residues. The CDR3 sequence is CASNSPQRNEQYF. The CDR3 region has the DNA TGTGCCAGTAACTCCCCCCAACGGAACGAGCAGTACTTC. Combining the CDR3 with reference TRBV19 and TRBJ2-7 gives the whole variable domain DGGITQSPKYLFRKEGQNVTLSCEQNLNHDAMYWYRQDPGQGLRLIYYSQIVNDFQKGDIAEGYSVSREKKESFPLTVTSAQKNPTAFYLCASNSPQRNEQYFGPGTRLTVT.

This clonotype was detected many times. CDR3 DNA: TGCGCCAGCAGCTTGACTAGTCCCTTGGAGACCCAGTACTTC. It codes for CASSLTSPLETQYF. This chain joins TRBV5-1 and TRBJ2-5, with D maybe TRBD2 (5 bases). Deletions cut 1 base from V and 5 bases from J, with 12 bases between. The CDR3 is 14 residues long. In germline, CDR1 is SGHRS, CDR2 YFSETQ.

There are a few counts of this clonotype. The V and J genes are TRBV10-3 and TRBJ2-1, with TRBD2 identical over 14 bases. This CDR3 contains 15 residues. Germline trimming cut 3 bases from V and 7 bases from J; bases unmatched to any gene: 2. Germline V gives CDR1 ENHRY, CDR2 SYGVKD. CDR3 protein: CAISDGLAGGNEQFF. The CDR3 bases are TGTGCCATCAGTGATGGACTAGCGGGAGGAAATGAGCAGTTCTTC.

This clonotype was recorded a few times. This chain links TRBV24-1 with TRBJ2-1; 9 nucleotides line up with TRBD1. The CDR3 extends over 16 amino acids. The V gene's germline CDR1 is KGHDR and CDR2 SFDVKD. Trimming took 6 bases from V and 8 from J; bases not matched to a gene: 13. CDR3 bases: TGTGCCACCAGTAGGCTAAGAACAGGGGGCTGGGATGAGCAGTTCTTC. Translated, it gives CATSRLRTGGWDEQFF.

The chain has TRBV20-1 and TRBJ2-7; unclear D gene. This CDR3 has 13 residues. In germline, CDR1 is DFQATT, CDR2 SNEGSKA (reference sequence). V lost 2 bases and J 2 bases, leaving 10 bases between the germline ends. CDR3 bases: TGCAGTGCTAGAAGGCCTTTTACCTACGAGCAGTACTTC. This gives the protein CSARRPFTYEQYF.